This T cell receptor (beta chain) originates from a study of post-analysis software for immune sequencing data. Across the whole study: Some patients lacked subtype; others had relapsing-remitting, secondary progressive or progressive-relapsing disease. Study-wide results and caveats: Among 5 or 6 TRBV segments more frequent in patients than controls were TRBV5-6, TRBV5-1 and TRBV20-1. Batch-matched samples strongly co-clustered by F measure. Among multiple sclerosis patients, normalized Chao1 diversity was significantly below that of controls.

V was cut by 5 bases and J by 2 bases, with 13 bases left in between. The CDR3 runs to 14 residues. CDR1 is SEHNR, CDR2 FQNEAQ, per germline (reference sequence). Regarding this clonotype: Antigen: not known.

Carried by the TCR beta cDNA libraries were unique molecular identifiers. The yield from approximately 1 to 10 million T cells was around 500,000 cDNA molecules in total. TCRdb reprocessed the PCR reads via MiXCR and lists one record per CDR3 protein. This sample has 740,000 or so distinct CDR3 sequences, with approximately 50% found just once. Sequencing input: blood. The sequence derives from a girl aged 10 to 17 with multiple sclerosis. The chain combines TRBV7-9 with TRBJ2-7, with D perhaps matching TRBD1 or TRBD2 (5 bases each). Here the CDR3 reads CASSVRDGAYEQYF. CDR3 nucleotides: TGTGCCAGCAGCGTCCGGGACGGAGCCTACGAGCAGTACTTC.